This TCR beta chain is from a study of T cell repertoires in cytomegalovirus infection. Via MiXCR, TCRdb re-called the reads, giving one row per CDR3 protein. The sample shows about 500,000 distinct CDR3 sequences, about 33% of them seen only once. The V segment lost 5 bases and the J segment 2 bases; nucleotides outside the gene matches: 8. The CDR3 covers 16 residues. Looked up from germline, CDR1 is SGHAT and CDR2 is FQNNGV. This clonotype was seen at least ten times. Its target is unknown. This clonotype originated in a human donor in good health (CMV status not recorded). Some clones in this sample may be carry-over from other donors' samples. This material consisted of cultured PBMCs, taken from culture after CMV antigen stimulation. The chain carries TRBV11-2 and TRBJ2-3; 9 nucleotides align to TRBD1. DNA of the CDR3: TGTGCCAGCAGCATACCGGGACAGGGTGACACAGATACGCAGTATTTT. This translates into CASSIPGQGDTDTQYF.